The 21 T cell receptor beta chains listed next were all sequenced from one sample in a study of T cells in Graves' hyperthyroidism and ophthalmopathy (dated by TCRdb to the late 2010s). Libraries were made using multiplex PCR. The instrument was an Illumina HiSeq 2000. The TCR beta CDR3 regions were amplified from the RNA transcripts. The first round of RT-PCR for the TCR CDR3 was performed with the HTBI primer set and the Qiagen OneStep RT-PCR kit. The public reads were run again by TCRdb, first through fastp at Q25 and then through MiXCR, and only productive beta chains were kept. Identical CDR3 proteins give one entry, which carries the most common genes and DNA. For this sample there are 400,000 or so distinct CDR3 sequences; around 15% appear just once. Approximately 19% of the sample is held by the ten biggest clonotypes. The material sequenced was blood. All receptors come from a woman in her sixties or seventies with Graves' ophthalmopathy.

The chain uses TRBV20-1 and TRBJ2-1; TRBD2 is a possible D gene (5 bases). Trimming pared 6 bases from V and 10 bases from J, leaving 22 bases between. The germline CDR1 and CDR2 sequences are DFQATT and SNEGSKA (reference sequence). The CDR3 runs to 14 residues. The CDR3 region is CSAHSGKLIGEQFF. The CDR3 bases are TGCAGTGCCCACTCCGGGAAGTTAATAGGGGAGCAGTTCTTC.

A word on this clonotype: The CDR3 does not close with the conserved phenylalanine or tryptophan, likely indicating a read error. The gene calls are TRBV10-3 and TRBJ2-5; D gene unclear. Trimming removed 3 bases from V and 2 bases from J, with 4 bases in between. CDR3 size: 12 residues. Germline loops: CDR1 ENHRY, CDR2 SYGVKD. CDR3 sequence reads: CAISEAQETQYL. CDR3 sequence (DNA): TGTGCCATCAGTGAAGCTCAAGAGACCCAGTACCTC.

This clonotype showed up many times. The chain employs TRBV29-1 and TRBJ2-5; no clear D gene. V was trimmed by 5 bases and J by 2 bases, leaving 9 bases between them. Germline CDR1 reads SQVTM; CDR2 reads ANQGSEA. This CDR3 spans 12 amino acids. The CDR3 nucleotides are TGCAGCGTTAGCACGGAACAAGAGACCCAGTACTTC. It encodes CSVSTEQETQYF.

Concerning this clonotype itself: This may be a read error, as it is one base from a much larger clone. V gene TRBV6-2 or TRBV6-3 combines with J gene TRBJ2-7; D ambiguous. The CDR3 is 11 amino acids. CDR1 and CDR2 (germline): MNHEY, SVGEGT. The CDR3, as DNA: TGTGCCAGCGTAGGTTTCGACGATCAGTACTTC. This translates into CASVGFDDQYF.

This clonotype was detected many times. The V call is TRBV20-1, the J call TRBJ2-1; 8 bases agree with TRBD1. V shed 2 bases and J 9 bases; nucleotides not matched to a gene: 9. Per germline, CDR1 DFQATT and CDR2 SNEGSKA (reference sequence). The CDR3 is made up of 14 amino acids. CDR3 residues: CSARHATGVGEQFF. The CDR3 DNA reads as TGCAGTGCTAGACACGCGACAGGGGTGGGTGAGCAGTTCTTC.

This clonotype was counted a few times. The chain carries TRBV9 and TRBJ2-7; 10 bases are shared with TRBD1. Unmatched junction bases numbered 4, after V lost 0 bases and J lost 7 bases. The CDR3 length is 14 residues. The germline gives CDR1 SGDLS, CDR2 YYNGEE. The CDR3 sequence: CASSVGTGGLEQYF. DNA of the CDR3: TGTGCCAGCAGCGTAGGGACAGGGGGTTTGGAGCAGTACTTC. Complete variable domain (other parts from reference TRBV9 and TRBJ2-7): DSGVTQTPKHLITATGQRVTLRCSPRSGDLSVYWYQQSLDQGLQFLIQYYNGEERAKGNILERFSAQQFPDLHSELNLSSLELGDSALYFCASSVGTGGLEQYFGPGTRLTVT.

On this clonotype itself: A read error is possible here, since a much larger clone lies one base away. This chain connects TRBV20-1 to TRBJ1-6; D unclear. The CDR3 is 15 amino acids. Germline-derived CDR1 and CDR2 are DFQATT and SNEGSKA (reference sequence). CDR3 region: CSARVRSDYNSPPHF. Here the CDR3 DNA reads TGCAGTGCTAGAGTTCGGAGCGACTATAATTCACCCCCCCACTTT.

Turning to this clonotype: A much larger clone lies one base from this, so it may be a read error. This sequence joins TRBV20-1 and TRBJ1-1, with D hard to call. The CDR3 length is 11 residues. The V end was cut by 6 bases, the J end by 8 bases, with 13 bases between. Germline loops: CDR1 DFQATT, CDR2 SNEGSKA (reference sequence). CDR3 in amino acids: CSAQTPSEAFF. The DNA for the CDR3 is TGCAGTGCCCAGACACCTTCAGAAGCTTTCTTT.

This clonotype was seen at least ten times. This chain links TRBV28 with TRBJ2-5; TRBD2 matches at 13 bases. After removal of 6 bases from V and 5 bases from J, the junction contained 9 bases not matched to a gene. Germline assignment: CDR1 MDHEN and CDR2 SYDVKM. The CDR3 totals 16 residues. The DNA of the CDR3 is TGTGCCAGCAGCCTGGGACTAGCGGGATTAAGTGAGACCCAGTACTTC. The encoded protein is CASSLGLAGLSETQYF. Full variable domain (remainder filled in from reference TRBV28 and TRBJ2-5): DVKVTQSSRYLVKRTGEKVFLECVQDMDHENMFWYRQDPGLGLRLIYFSYDVKMKEKGDIPEGYSVSREKKERFSLILESASTNQTSMYLCASSLGLAGLSETQYFGPGTRLLVL.

This clonotype was seen ten or more times. This chain joins TRBV6-1 and TRBJ2-7, with a possible D match to TRBD1 (5 bases). CDR3 length: 14 amino acids. Trimming pared 6 bases from V and 0 bases from J, leaving 12 bases between. CDR1 and CDR2 from the germline V gene are MNHNS and SASEGT. CDR3 residues: CASSQGPSSYEQYF. The CDR3 bases are TGTGCCAGCAGCCAGGGCCCCAGCTCCTACGAGCAGTACTTC.

The sample holds many counts of this clonotype. The V and J genes are TRBV29-1 and TRBJ1-1; D remains ambiguous. This CDR3 has 13 amino acids. The germline V gene encodes CDR1 SQVTM and CDR2 ANQGSEA. Trimming shortened V by 4 bases and J by 1 base, and 10 bases separated the two germline ends. CDR3 amino acids: CSVVERTNTEAFF. The CDR3 DNA reads as TGCAGCGTTGTCGAAAGAACGAACACTGAAGCTTTCTTT.

CDR3 loop: CASSTETLSNQPQHF. DNA of the CDR3: TGTGCCAGCAGCACGGAGACACTTAGCAATCAGCCCCAGCATTTT. The rearrangement joins TRBV7-2 to TRBJ1-5; D gene uncertain. Germline CDR1 SGHTA, CDR2 FQGNSA. The CDR3 length is 15 residues. Trimming took 5 bases from V and 0 from J, leaving 11 bases between them.

This clonotype was seen many times. The chain combines TRBV3-1 with TRBJ2-7; 12 positions agree with TRBD2. CDR3 length: 16 amino acids. V lost 0 bases and J lost 9; bases outside the gene matches: 9. Germline V gives CDR1 LGHDT, CDR2 YNNKEL (reference sequence). Here the CDR3 DNA reads TGTGCCAGCAGCCAAGATCTGGGACTAGCGGGCTTCGGGCAGTACTTC. Its translation: CASSQDLGLAGFGQYF.

This clonotype was counted many times. This chain uses TRBV28 with TRBJ1-4; D not resolved. Looked up from germline, CDR1 is MDHEN and CDR2 is SYDVKM. The V and J ends lost 7 bases and 4 bases respectively, with 16 bases between them. The CDR3 sequence is 15 residues long. Here the CDR3 reads CASIYTSGNNEKLFF. CDR3 nucleotides: TGTGCCAGCATCTACACTTCGGGGAATAATGAAAAACTGTTTTTT.

This chain links TRBV5-4 with TRBJ2-7; TRBD2 matches 9 bases. CDR1 is SGHNT, CDR2 YYREEE, per germline (reference sequence). The CDR3 totals 15 residues. J was trimmed by 7 bases and V by 1 base; bases with no gene match: 9. CDR3: CASSLIAGGPREQYF. The CDR3 nucleotides read TGTGCCAGCAGCTTGATTGCGGGAGGGCCTCGGGAGCAGTACTTC.

The rearrangement links TRBV5-1 to TRBJ2-7; D is unresolved. CDR1 and CDR2 (germline): SGHRS, YFSETQ. The V end lost 0 bases, the J end lost 2 bases, and 12 bases lay between the germline ends. The CDR3 has 15 amino acids. CDR3 coding DNA: TGCGCCAGCAGCTTGGAGGGCTCACCTCCCTACGAGCAGTACTTC. Its protein product is CASSLEGSPPYEQYF.

The J gene is TRBJ1-1, the V gene TRBV20-1; D uncertain. This CDR3 region has 13 residues. Looked up from germline, CDR1 is DFQATT and CDR2 is SNEGSKA (reference sequence). The ends were cut back, 5 bases at V and 5 bases at J, with 15 bases in the middle. The chain's CDR3 is CSAELSPRTEAFF. DNA for the CDR3: TGCAGTGCTGAATTGAGCCCAAGGACTGAAGCTTTCTTT.

This clonotype was recorded at least ten times. This sequence joins TRBV3-1 and TRBJ1-6; D call uncertain. With 2 bases removed from V and 11 bases from J, the gap between germline ends came to 10 bases. The CDR3 spans 13 residues. The V gene's germline CDR1 is LGHDT and CDR2 YNNKEL (reference sequence). CDR3 sequence: CASSQRLGTPLHF. CDR3 DNA sequence: TGTGCCAGCAGCCAACGACTCGGGACACCCCTCCACTTT.

The V gene is TRBV29-1, the J gene TRBJ1-1; 11 bases are a match to TRBD1. The CDR3 has 14 amino acids. Germline CDR1 and CDR2: SQVTM and ANQGSEA. V dropped 7 bases and J dropped 4; count of bases not matched to a gene: 8. CDR3 residues: CSGEPGQGGTEAFF. The CDR3 DNA reads TGCAGCGGCGAACCGGGACAGGGGGGCACTGAAGCTTTCTTT.

This clonotype was found many times. The gene calls are TRBV7-3 and TRBJ2-5; the D gene is possibly TRBD2 (6 bases). The CDR3 sequence is 14 residues long. Germline-derived CDR1 and CDR2 are SGHTA and FQGTGA. The germline V and J ends were trimmed by 0 bases and 5 bases, with 10 bases remaining between them. In DNA form, the CDR3 reads TGTGCCAGCAGCTTAACTGGGGGGAGTGAGACCCAGTACTTC. This sequence encodes CASSLTGGSETQYF.

This clonotype was recorded at least ten times. The chain recombines TRBV20-1 with TRBJ2-7; 9 bases line up with TRBD1. CDR1 is DFQATT, CDR2 SNEGSKA, per germline (reference sequence). V gave up 4 bases and J gave up 2 bases; unmatched junction bases: 3. The CDR3 spans 13 residues. The CDR3 reads CSANRQGAYEQYF. In nucleotides, the CDR3 is TGCAGTGCTAATAGACAGGGGGCCTACGAGCAGTACTTC.